The 20 T cell receptor beta chains given below trace back to one sample, sequenced in a study of human T cells and chemical hapten exposure (dated by TCRdb to about 2021). Receptor libraries were prepared by RACE. Sequencing was carried out with a NextSeq 500. TCRdb trimmed public reads at Q25 via fastp, called clones via MiXCR and kept in-frame beta chains. Entries that share a CDR3 protein sequence are merged under the most common genes and DNA. This sample comprises 300,000 to 450,000 distinct CDR3 sequences, 4.5% to 7% of them detected only once. The ten largest clones take up under 9.5% of the sample. Per the publication, the time point label means: pre-sensitization, week 0. Sample treatment or condition, as interpreted from the label and publication: therapeutic diphenylcyclopropenone sensitization with weekly scalp DPC. This sample comprised whole blood, obtained in connection with sensitization to the hapten diphenylcyclopropenone (DPC). These receptors originate from a young woman with alopecia areata. Some clones in this sample may be carry-over from other donors' samples.

Ten or more counts support this clonotype. The V and J genes are TRBV29-1 and TRBJ2-4, with TRBD2 as a possible D gene (5 bases). Trimming pared 1 base from V and 8 bases from J, leaving 12 bases between. The CDR3 contains 13 residues. Germline CDR1 SQVTM, CDR2 ANQGSEA. The CDR3 nucleotides read TGCAGCGTTGAAGGTGTTTTGGGAGACATTCAGTACTTC. This sequence encodes CSVEGVLGDIQYF.

This clonotype occurred many times. The chain carries TRBV12-3 or TRBV12-4 and TRBJ1-3, with TRBD1 as a possible D gene (6 bases). Trimming left V 6 bases short and J 4 bases short, with 13 bases between. This CDR3 region has 14 residues. The CDR3 DNA follows: TGTGCCAGCAGCAGGGGACTACAGGGAAACACCATATATTTT. It specifies CASSRGLQGNTIYF.

This clonotype has a count of ten or more. The chain is built from TRBV27 and TRBJ1-1; the D is unclear. Germline values: CDR1 MNHEY, CDR2 SMNVEV (reference sequence). The CDR3 extends over 12 amino acids. V shed 1 base and J shed 6 bases, with 6 bases lying between them. CDR3 sequence (DNA): TGTGCCAGCAGTTTATTGGGATCTGAAGCTTTCTTT. It yields the protein CASSLLGSEAFF.

This chain connects TRBV20-1 to TRBJ1-5; D gene ambiguous. The germline V and J ends were trimmed by 6 bases and 7 bases, with 10 bases remaining between them. CDR3 length: 11 residues. Germline V gives CDR1 DFQATT, CDR2 SNEGSKA (reference sequence). CDR3 in DNA: TGCAGTGCCTCATTGGGCCAGCCCCAGCATTTT. It encodes CSASLGQPQHF.

This clonotype appeared many times. J is TRBJ2-3 and V is TRBV7-2; 12 positions match TRBD2. The germline V gene encodes CDR1 SGHTA and CDR2 FQGNSA. The V and J ends lost 4 bases and 1 base, in that order; junction bases with no gene match: 3. CDR3 size: 16 residues. The DNA of the CDR3 is TGTGCCAGCAGCTGGAGACTAGCGGGGGGCACAGATACGCAGTATTTT. As protein: CASSWRLAGGTDTQYF.

This clonotype turned up a few times. V usage is TRBV12-5 and J usage is TRBJ1-1; the D is unclear. The V gene lost 10 bases and the J gene lost 0 bases, with 12 bases spanning the gap. Germline CDR1 reads LGHNT; CDR2 reads FRNRAP. The CDR3 totals 13 residues. The CDR3 protein is CATRDGMNTEAFF. CDR3 bases: TGTGCTACTAGAGATGGCATGAACACTGAAGCTTTCTTT.

In its sample, this clonotype was seen many times. The chain combines TRBV3-1 with TRBJ1-6; D call uncertain. The V end lost 2 bases, the J end lost 5 bases, and 4 bases lay between the germline ends. CDR3 size: 13 residues. Germline V gene lookup returns CDR1 LGHDT and CDR2 YNNKEL (reference sequence). CDR3 nucleotide sequence: TGTGCCAGCAGCCAAACGAATAATTCACCCCTCCACTTT. This encodes CASSQTNNSPLHF.

The sample holds a few counts of this clonotype. The genes are TRBV4-1 and TRBJ1-2; weak D call: TRBD1 (6 bases). Trimming shortened V by 3 bases and J by 4 bases, and 12 bases separated the two germline ends. The CDR3 sequence is 14 residues long. Germline V CDR1 and CDR2: MGHRA, YSYEKL. The CDR3 reads CASSHLTGSYGYTF. CDR3 coding DNA: TGCGCCAGCAGCCACTTAACAGGGTCCTATGGCTACACCTTC.

The chain recombines TRBV20-1 with TRBJ1-4, with TRBD1 as a possible D gene (6 bases). The CDR3 has 14 amino acids. The V gene lost 3 bases and the J gene lost 3 bases, with 11 bases spanning the gap. Germline CDR1 DFQATT, CDR2 SNEGSKA (reference sequence). DNA for the CDR3: TGCAGTGCTAGGGAGGACAGCGCTAATGAAAAACTGTTTTTT. This codes for CSAREDSANEKLFF.

Only a few counts were recorded for this clonotype. The J gene is TRBJ2-7, the V gene TRBV5-1; D remains ambiguous. The CDR3 length is 15 residues. Germline-derived CDR1 and CDR2 are SGHRS and YFSETQ. Trimming removed 0 bases from V and 2 bases from J, with 12 bases in between. The CDR3 region has the DNA TGCGCCAGCAGCTTGGCCGAGGTGGGTGCCTACGAGCAGTACTTC. It yields the protein CASSLAEVGAYEQYF.

This clonotype was observed at least ten times. This rearrangement joins TRBV2 to TRBJ2-7; D may be TRBD1 (5 bases). Per the germline V gene, CDR1 is SNHLY and CDR2 is FYNNEI. The CDR3 sequence is 12 residues long. Trimming removed 6 bases from V and 3 bases from J, with 9 bases in between. The CDR3 bases are TGTGCCAGCAGCGCTGACAGCTACGAGCAGTACTTC. Its translation: CASSADSYEQYF.

This clonotype was detected only a few times. This chain uses TRBV18 with TRBJ2-3, with D unclear. V shed 0 bases and J shed 4 bases, with 5 bases lying between them. CDR1 KGHSH and CDR2 LQKENI come from the germline V gene. This CDR3 has 13 amino acids. The CDR3 bases are TGTGCCAGCTCACCACCCGCAGCAGATACGCAGTATTTT. Translating gives CASSPPAADTQYF. The entire variable domain, with the rest obtained from reference TRBV18 and TRBJ2-3, is as follows: NAGVMQNPRHLVRRRGQEARLRCSPMKGHSHVYWYRQLPEEGLKFMVYLQKENIIDESGMPKERFSAEFPKEGPSILRIQQVVRGDSAAYFCASSPPAADTQYFGPGTRLTVL.

With regard to this clonotype: The conserved phenylalanine or tryptophan is not found at the CDR3 terminus, so this likely reflects a read error. The genes are TRBV29-1 and TRBJ1-1; 7 bases fit TRBD1. CDR3 length: 13 amino acids. Germline CDR1 reads SQVTM; CDR2 reads ANQGSEA. The ends lost 5 bases at V and 3 bases at J; junction bases unmatched: 6. CDR3 DNA sequence: TGCAGCGTTTGGACAGGATTGGACACTGAAGCTTTCTCT. The encoded protein is CSVWTGLDTEAFS.

The chain has TRBV27 and TRBJ2-7, with 7 positions matching TRBD1. V gave up 8 bases and J gave up 2 bases; unmatched junction bases: 6. This CDR3 is 13 amino acids long. Germline CDR1 reads MNHEY; CDR2 reads SMNVEV (reference sequence). CDR3 DNA: TGTGCCAGCGAGGACAGGACCACCTACGAGCAGTACTTC. It codes for CASEDRTTYEQYF.

The chain is built from TRBV10-3 and TRBJ1-3; 9 nucleotides agree with TRBD1. Germline assignment: CDR1 ENHRY and CDR2 SYGVKD. J gave up 0 bases and V 11 bases, and 5 bases lay outside the gene matches. This CDR3 contains 14 residues. The CDR3, as DNA: TGTGCCGCGGGACAGGGAAGCTCTGGAAACACCATATATTTT. Residues: CAAGQGSSGNTIYF.

The rearrangement uses TRBV7-3 and TRBJ2-3; 10 bases agree with TRBD1. The germline CDR1 and CDR2 sequences are SGHTA and FQGTGA. The CDR3 has 15 residues. The junction had 5 bases not matched to a gene; V was cut back by 3 bases and J by 5 bases. The CDR3 loop is CASSFSGTGVDTQYF. CDR3 sequence (DNA): TGTGCCAGCAGCTTCAGCGGGACAGGGGTAGATACGCAGTATTTT.

This clonotype appeared many times. The V and J genes are TRBV29-1 and TRBJ1-1, with no clear D. This CDR3 has 10 amino acids. CDR1 is SQVTM, CDR2 ANQGSEA, per germline. In nucleotides, the CDR3 is TGCATGGGTCGAGAACATGAAGCTTTCTTT. Protein: CMGREHEAFF.

The CDR3 nucleotides read TGTGCCACCCGACTAGCGGGGAGCTCCTACAATGAGCAGTTCTTC. Translation: CATRLAGSSYNEQFF. The chain employs TRBV6-2 or TRBV6-3 and TRBJ2-1; 11 nucleotides line up with TRBD2. Germline V gene sequence: CDR1 MNHEY, CDR2 SVGEGT. Trimming at V came to 10 bases and at J to 0 bases, leaving 5 bases not matched to a gene. The CDR3 consists of 15 residues.

The chain has TRBV15 and TRBJ1-2; D is perhaps TRBD1 (5 bases). Deletions cut 8 bases from V and 2 bases from J, with 21 bases between. Germline CDR1 is LNHNV and CDR2 is YYDKDF (reference sequence). CDR3 length: 16 amino acids. DNA of the CDR3: TGTGCCACCGGGGGTATTTCTCCGTATGAGAACTATGGCTACACCTTC. Amino acids: CATGGISPYENYGYTF.

The rearrangement joins TRBV7-2 to TRBJ1-4; TRBD1 might be the D (6 bases). Germline CDR1 and CDR2: SGHTA and FQGNSA. V was trimmed by 2 bases and J by 7 bases, leaving 14 bases between them. The CDR3 spans 15 residues. CDR3 region: CASSLRTGLSEKLFF. For the CDR3, the DNA is TGTGCCAGCAGCTTACGTACAGGGTTGAGTGAAAAACTGTTTTTT.